Below, one TCR beta chain is given with its context. Antigen unknown. This entry belongs to a study of T cells in Graves' hyperthyroidism and ophthalmopathy. Study-wide results and limits: Most expanded thyroid clonotypes above 0.001 also appeared in blood. Before onset, by a median of 6.5 months, the model predicted ophthalmopathy. From stable hyperthyroidism, ophthalmopathy was set apart by a 13 V-J model.

V dropped 7 bases and J dropped 4; count of bases not matched to a gene: 11. Germline CDR1 is SNHLY and CDR2 is FYNNEI. The CDR3 sequence is 16 residues long. TCR beta CDR3 regions were amplified from RNA transcripts. The TCR CDR3 first-round RT-PCR relied on the HTBI primer set. TCRdb reprocessed the multiplex PCR reads with MiXCR, giving one entry per CDR3 protein. This sample has roughly 500,000 distinct CDR3 sequences; 35% to 55% occur once, and the top ten carry 15% to 20%. Diagnostic assessment was based on clinical symptoms, serum thyroxine and TRAb, thyroid ultrasound and orbital computed tomography.

The receptor was isolated from an adult woman with Graves' disease, either hyperthyroidism or ophthalmopathy (not recorded which). This chain joins TRBV2 and TRBJ1-5; 9 bases are a match to TRBD1. Input material: peripheral blood or thyroid tissue (not recorded which). DNA of the CDR3: TGTGCCAGCAACCGGGGCGACAGGGGGAGGAATCAGCCCCAGCATTTT. Protein sequence: CASNRGDRGRNQPQHF.